This T cell receptor beta chain was recorded in a study of T cells in women clearing cervical HPV infection. Background on the study: Cases: HPV16-related CIN3 or worse on histology, a couple of invasive cancers. For cases, blood was sampled a median about 160 days after lesion detection, interquartile range about 90 to 200 days. HLA type could not be excluded as a confounder.

TCRdb's copy holds only in-frame clones and misses some; the assay was immunoSEQ multiplex PCR. Here the sample table reports tens of thousands of clones. A word on this clone: Its antigen is currently unknown. Read data end 3 residues before the CDR3 end; the end is taken from the germline J gene.

Study-level findings and limits: Controls had more TRBV6-7 (0.16%) than cases (approximately 0.11%).

This CDR3 is 15 amino acids long. The ends lost 4 bases at V and 1 base at J; junction bases unmatched: 2. The germline CDR1 and CDR2 sequences are SNHLY and FYNNEI. The sequence was collected from a woman between 18 and 70 years old with a cervical HPV16 infection that either progressed to CIN3+ or cleared (not recorded which). The genes are TRBV2 and TRBJ1-5; 9 positions agree with TRBD1. Source material: blood buffy coat. Partial CDR3 DNA: TGTGCCAGCAGTGGGGACAGGGAAAGCAATCAGCCC. Amino acids: CASSGDRESNQP. Given in full, the CDR3 is CASSGDRESNQPQHF.